Below, 4 T cell receptor beta chains from the same sample are listed, as sequenced in a study of patients and donors after allogeneic stem cell transplantation. MiXCR, applied by TCRdb to the RT-PCR reads, yields one record per CDR3 protein. The sample contains more than 850,000 distinct CDR3 sequences, around 17% of which appear only once. Sequenced input: blood, either unsorted or a sorted T cell fraction (not recorded which). These receptors came from a human donor who was either an allogeneic HSCT recipient or a stem cell or donor lymphocyte infusion donor (not recorded which). It is not recorded whose cells these are; they may come from a transplant donor.

Regarding this clonotype: A much larger clone lies a single base off, so this may be a read error. The chain carries TRBV20-1 and TRBJ2-1; 10 nucleotides align to TRBD2. This CDR3 spans 14 amino acids. After removal of 2 bases from V and 3 bases from J, the junction contained 1 base not matched to a gene. CDR1 and CDR2 (germline): DFQATT, SNEGSKA (reference sequence). CDR3 DNA: TGCAGTGCTAGAAGGACTAGCGGCTACAATGAGCAGTTCTTC. It is translated as CSARRTSGYNEQFF.

This chain links TRBV7-9 with TRBJ2-1; TRBD2 aligns across 11 bases. V gave up 4 bases and J gave up 8 bases; unmatched junction bases: 13. The CDR3 consists of 17 residues. Germline CDR1 is SEHNR and CDR2 is FQNEAQ (reference sequence). CDR3 in amino acids: CASSSRLAGTQGDEQFF. CDR3 nucleotide sequence: TGTGCCAGCAGCTCCAGACTAGCGGGGACTCAAGGTGATGAGCAGTTCTTC. Based on the CDR3 plus reference TRBV7-9 and TRBJ2-1, the full variable domain is DTGVSQNPRHKITKRGQNVTFRCDPISEHNRLYWYRQTLGQGPEFLTYFQNEAQLEKSRLLSDRFSAERPKGSFSTLEIQRTEQGDSAMYLCASSSRLAGTQGDEQFFGPGTRLTVL.

This clonotype has a count of ten or more. The genes are TRBV12-3 or TRBV12-4 and TRBJ2-5; no clear D. The CDR3 extends over 12 amino acids. The V gene lost 0 bases and the J gene lost 5 bases, with 4 bases spanning the gap. Here the CDR3 reads CASSLALETQYF. CDR3 in DNA: TGTGCCAGCAGTTTAGCGTTGGAGACCCAGTACTTC.

The chain links TRBV7-6 to TRBJ1-3; D might be TRBD1 (5 bases). The CDR3 loop spans 14 amino acids. Trimming took off 5 bases at V and 2 bases at J, with 10 bases between the two ends. CDR1 SGHVS and CDR2 FNYEAQ come from the germline V gene. CDR3 protein: CASSGRGTGNTIYF. The CDR3 DNA is TGTGCCAGCAGCGGACGGGGCACTGGAAACACCATATATTTT.